Included here is one T cell receptor (beta chain) sequence, with context. Its cognate antigen is unknown. The data were taken from a study of a mutant IDH1 vaccine in newly diagnosed glioma. Study details: Vaccine administration was initiated 4-6 weeks following radiotherapy alone, or with temozolomide cycles. Patients arrived already treated with radiotherapy, temozolomide, or both, most having had both. Visits designated V12 and V13 were conducted at weeks 35 and 47, respectively.

Time point denoted: week 35, safety follow-up. Topical imiquimod was applied with each vaccine dose, which held 300 ug of mutant IDH1 20-mer peptide. The donors' diagnosis was new WHO grade 3 or 4 astrocytoma that was IDH1-mutant and ATRX-lost. Trimming removed 3 bases from V and 2 bases from J, with 8 bases in between. From germline, CDR1 is KGHSH and CDR2 LQKENI. The CDR3 runs to 15 residues. Here immunoSEQ multiplex PCR was the method, and the copy in TCRdb shows in-frame clones only, minus some. The sample records approximately 66,000 clones, around 84% being singletons. The receptor comes from a man between 25 and 39 years old with glioma. The rearrangement joins TRBV18 to TRBJ2-6; no definite D call. The sequences come from PBMCs, collected from a glioma patient whose treatment included an IDH1 peptide vaccine. The CDR3 loop is CASSPESTGANVLTF. DNA for the CDR3: TGTGCCAGCTCACCGGAGTCTACTGGGGCCAACGTCCTGACTTTC.